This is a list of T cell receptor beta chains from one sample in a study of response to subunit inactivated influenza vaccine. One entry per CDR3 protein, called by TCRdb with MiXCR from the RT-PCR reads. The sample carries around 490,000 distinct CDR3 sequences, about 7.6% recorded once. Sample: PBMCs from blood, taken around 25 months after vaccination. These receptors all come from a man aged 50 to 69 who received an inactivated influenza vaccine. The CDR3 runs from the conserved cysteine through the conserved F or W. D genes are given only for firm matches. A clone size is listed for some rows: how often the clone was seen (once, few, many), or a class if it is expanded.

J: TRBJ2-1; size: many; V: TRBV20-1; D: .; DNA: TGCAGTGCTAGGGGAAGGGCCTACAATGAGCAGTTCTTC; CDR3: CSARGRAYNEQFF
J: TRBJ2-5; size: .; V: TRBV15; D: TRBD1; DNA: TGTGCCACCAGCAGAGACTCACGGGACAGGGGCGCACAGTCCCAAGAGACCCAGTACTTC; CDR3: CATSRDSRDRGAQSQETQYF
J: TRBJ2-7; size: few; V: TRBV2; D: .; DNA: TGTGCCAGCAGTGATGGGAAGGGATCCCTCGCCTACGAGCAGTACTTC; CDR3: CASSDGKGSLAYEQYF
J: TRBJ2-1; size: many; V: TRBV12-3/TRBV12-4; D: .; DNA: TGTGCCAGCAGAGGCCCAGCCTACAATGAGCAGTTCTTC; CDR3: CASRGPAYNEQFF
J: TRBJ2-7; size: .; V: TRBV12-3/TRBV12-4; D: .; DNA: TGTGCCAGCAGTTTAGCGGGTTTCGGTGACGAGCAGTACTTC; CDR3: CASSLAGFGDEQYF
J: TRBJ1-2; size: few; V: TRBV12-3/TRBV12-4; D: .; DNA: TGTGCCAGCAGTCGACTTAGGGGCTACACCTTC; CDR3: CASSRLRGYTF
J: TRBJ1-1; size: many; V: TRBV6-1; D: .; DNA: TGTGCCAGCAGACCTTTCATGAACACTGAAGCTTTCTTT; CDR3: CASRPFMNTEAFF
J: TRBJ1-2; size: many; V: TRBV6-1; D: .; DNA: TGTGCCAGCAGTGAACAGACATTCTTCTATGGCTACACCTTC; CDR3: CASSEQTFFYGYTF
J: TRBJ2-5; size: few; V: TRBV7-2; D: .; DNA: TGTGCCAGCAGGCACTGGGGTATCCAAGAGACCCAGTACTTC; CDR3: CASRHWGIQETQYF
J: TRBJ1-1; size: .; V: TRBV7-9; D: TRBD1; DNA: TGTGCCAGCAGCCCCACGACAGGGGGTCACACTGAAGCTTTCTTT; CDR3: CASSPTTGGHTEAFF
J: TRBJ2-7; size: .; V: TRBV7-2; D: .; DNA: TGTGCCAGCAGCCCCCGCGGAGGCAGATTTTACGAGCAGTACTTC; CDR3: CASSPRGGRFYEQYF
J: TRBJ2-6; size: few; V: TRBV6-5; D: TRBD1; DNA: TGTGCCAGCAGTTACTTCCTGTGGACAGGGGAGGCTGGGGCCAACGTCCTGACTTTC; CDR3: CASSYFLWTGEAGANVLTF
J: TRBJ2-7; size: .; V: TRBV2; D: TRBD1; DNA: TGTGCCAGCAGTGAATTGGGGCAGGGGGTCTCCGAGCAGTACTTC; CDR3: CASSELGQGVSEQYF
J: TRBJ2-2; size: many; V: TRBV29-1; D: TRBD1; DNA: TGCAGCGCCTTTTGGACAGGCGGGGAGCTGTTTTTT; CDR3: CSAFWTGGELFF
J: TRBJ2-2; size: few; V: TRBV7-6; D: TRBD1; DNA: TGTGCCAGCAGCAATAGGGGACAGGGGACCGGGGAGCTGTTTTTT; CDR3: CASSNRGQGTGELFF
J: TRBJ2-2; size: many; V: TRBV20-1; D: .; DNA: TGCAGTGCTAGAGATCATAGCTTCAACACCGGGGAGCTGTTTTTT; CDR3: CSARDHSFNTGELFF